The 5 T cell receptor beta chains in this list originate from one sample, sequenced in a study of cytomegalovirus exposure and HLA in healthy donors. It was with 60 Vbeta and 13 Jbeta primers that the PCR ran. Repertoires were generated with immunoSEQ multiplex PCR, while TCRdb's copy carries only in-frame clones and drops some. The sample lists 150,000 to 200,000 clones, around 83% occurring once. Sequenced: PBMCs. The receptors stem from a woman between 18 and 29 years old in good health and CMV-seronegative.

The chain carries TRBV5-6 and TRBJ1-5, with 9 bases fitting TRBD1. The length of the CDR3 is 19 residues. Trimming cost V 1 base and J 0 bases; bases outside gene matches: 11. Germline V gives CDR1 SGHDT, CDR2 YYEEEE. DNA of the CDR3: TGTGCCAGCAGCTTGAGCCCGGGACAGGGTCTTTATAGCAATCAGCCCCAGCATTTT. Translating gives CASSLSPGQGLYSNQPQHF.

The sample holds one count of this clone. The chain joins TRBV7-9 to TRBJ2-3; 13 bases are a match to TRBD2. V shed 5 bases, J shed 6 bases, and the junction held 5 bases outside the gene matches. The CDR3 covers 15 residues. Germline V gene lookup returns CDR1 SEHNR and CDR2 FQNEAQ (reference sequence). CDR3 in DNA: TGTGCCAGCAGCAGGACTAGCGGGAGTTCCGATACGCAGTATTTT. Translating it yields CASSRTSGSSDTQYF. The full variable domain, with the rest looked up from reference TRBV7-9 and TRBJ2-3, is DTGVSQNPRHKITKRGQNVTFRCDPISEHNRLYWYRQTLGQGPEFLTYFQNEAQLEKSRLLSDRFSAERPKGSFSTLEIQRTEQGDSAMYLCASSRTSGSSDTQYFGPGTRLTVL.

This rearrangement joins TRBV19 to TRBJ2-2; 10 nucleotides align to TRBD2. The CDR3 consists of 15 residues. Germline V gene sequence: CDR1 LNHDA, CDR2 SQIVND (reference sequence). With 6 bases clipped from V and 6 bases from J, the junction kept 7 bases outside the gene matches. The CDR3 protein is CASSSLAGAAGELFF. The DNA for the CDR3 is TGTGCCAGTAGCAGTCTAGCGGGAGCGGCCGGGGAGCTGTTTTTT.

V gene TRBV21-1 combines with J gene TRBJ2-4; TRBD2 reflects the table's D call only, with no check against the DNA. TRBV21-1 is assigned pseudogene status. The CDR3 is 20 amino acids. CDR3 sequence: CAWTGQGQTSGSWGKNIQYF. The CDR3 DNA reads as TGTGCCTGGACGGGACAGGGGCAAACTAGCGGGAGTTGGGGCAAAAACATTCAGTACTTC.

The chain employs TRBV4-3 and TRBJ2-3; D call uncertain. The CDR3 covers 14 residues. CDR1 and CDR2 from the germline V gene are LGHNA and YSLEER. Trimming removed 0 bases from V and 4 bases from J, with 8 bases in between. The CDR3 reads CASSQELASDTQYF. The CDR3 DNA follows: TGCGCCAGCAGCCAAGAGCTGGCCTCAGATACGCAGTATTTT.